One and the same sample provided the 30 T cell receptor beta chains below, sequenced in a study of tumor-infiltrating lymphocytes in primary liver carcinoma (dated by TCRdb to the late 2010s). RNA from unsorted whole blood was extracted with TRIzol reagent, and germline DNA was obtained with the DNeasy Blood & Tissue kit. Reads for this sample came from an Illumina HiSeq 2500. A constant-region primer and ProtoScript II reverse transcriptase were used to reverse-transcribe TCRbeta-specific cDNA from approximately 550 ng total RNA. TCRbeta libraries were built with three nested multiplex PCR rounds, a slightly modified ARM-PCR procedure. The first two PCR rounds used multiplex TRBV1-TRBV30 forward primers with a Cbeta reverse primer, each for 10 cycles. TCRdb handled the public reads itself, with Q25 trimming in fastp and clone calling in MiXCR, and kept productive beta chains. Rows are combined by CDR3 protein, so each entry shows the most common genes and DNA. This sample comprises about 200,000 distinct CDR3 sequences, less than 75% of them detected only once. The ten largest clones represent about 7.1% of the sample.

Material for sequencing was peripheral blood. These TCRs come from a woman in her sixties or seventies with primary liver carcinoma and hepatitis B virus infection.

This clonotype was observed a few times. The chain recombines TRBV5-1 with TRBJ2-7, with 11 bases that match TRBD2. CDR3 length equals 15 residues. The germline V gene encodes CDR1 SGHRS and CDR2 YFSETQ. V shed 2 bases and J 2 bases; nucleotides not matched to a gene: 3. The CDR3 nucleotides read TGCGCCAGCAGCTTCGGGACTAGCGGCCCCTACGAGCAGTACTTC. Residues: CASSFGTSGPYEQYF. Supplemented by reference TRBV5-1 and TRBJ2-7, the full variable domain reads KAGVTQTPRYLIKTRGQQVTLSCSPISGHRSVSWYQQTPGQGLQFLFEYFSETQRNKGNFPGRFSGRQFSNSRSEMNVSTLELGDSALYLCASSFGTSGPYEQYFGPGTRLTVT.

About this clonotype: Since the CDR3 does not end with the conserved phenylalanine or tryptophan, this likely comes from a read error. The chain links TRBV5-1 to TRBJ2-3; 7 nucleotides line up with TRBD1. The CDR3 is 12 amino acids. Germline loops: CDR1 SGHRS, CDR2 YFSETQ. The V gene end was trimmed by 5 bases and the J gene end by 4 bases; junction bases not matched to a gene: 1. The chain's CDR3 is CASRDRPDTQYS. CDR3 DNA sequence: TGCGCCAGCAGGGACAGGCCAGATACGCAGTATTCT.

A note on this clonotype: A read error may be the cause here, since a much bigger clone is one base away. The genes are TRBV28 and TRBJ2-3, with 13 bases aligning to TRBD2. This CDR3 has 16 residues. V lost 6 bases, J lost 3 bases, and 6 bases stayed unmatched. Germline V gene data show CDR1 as MDHEN and CDR2 as SYDVKM. DNA of the CDR3: TGTGCCAGCAGGTGGGGGACTAGCGGGATGACAGATACGCAGTATTTT. The encoded protein is CASRWGTSGMTDTQYF.

With respect to this clonotype: A clone one base away is much larger, so this may be a read error. The chain carries TRBV29-1 and TRBJ2-7, with D unresolved. Germline CDR1 reads SQVTM; CDR2 reads ANQGSEA. Between the trimmed V and J ends, which lost 6 bases and 1 base, there was a span of 13 bases. This CDR3 contains 13 residues. The CDR3 sequence is CSVRPPSSYEQYF. The CDR3 DNA is TGCAGCGTCCGACCCCCTTCGTCCTACGAGCAGTACTTC.

About this clonotype itself: Being one base from a much bigger clone, this may be a read error. J is TRBJ1-1 and V is TRBV10-3, with D tentatively TRBD1 (5 bases). The CDR3 spans 13 residues. Germline V gene data show CDR1 as ENHRY and CDR2 as SYGVKD. The CDR3 sequence is CAISESTENEVFF. DNA of the CDR3: TGTGCCATCAGTGAGTCGACAGAAAATGAAGTTTTCTTT.

V usage is TRBV29-1 and J usage is TRBJ2-2; TRBD2 might be the D (7 bases). The V gene's germline CDR1 is SQVTM and CDR2 ANQGSEA. V lost 2 bases and J lost 5, with 15 bases in between. The CDR3 is made up of 15 amino acids. DNA of the CDR3: TGCAGCGTTGAATCGGGGGGCGCGTATACCGGGGAGCTGTTTTTT. Residues: CSVESGGAYTGELFF.

This clonotype has a single count. Being one base from a much bigger clone, this may be a read error. In nucleotides, the CDR3 is TGTGCCAGCAGTGAAGGGGTAAGGGGCGGAAACACCATATATTTT. Its protein is CASSEGVRGGNTIYF. V gene TRBV6-1 combines with J gene TRBJ1-3, with D perhaps matching TRBD1 (5 bases). Germline V gene lookup returns CDR1 MNHNS and CDR2 SASEGT. This CDR3 is built from 15 residues. Deletions cut 1 base from V and 4 bases from J, with 11 bases between.

This clonotype was observed a handful of times. This chain uses TRBV7-8 with TRBJ2-5; D is uncertain. Germline loops: CDR1 SGHVS, CDR2 FQNEAQ. Trimming pared 2 bases from V and 4 bases from J, leaving 11 bases between. This CDR3 is built from 14 residues. The CDR3 protein is CASSLFGQGETQYF. As DNA, the CDR3 is TGTGCCAGCAGCTTATTCGGCCAAGGAGAGACCCAGTACTTC.

In nucleotides, the CDR3 is TGTGCCAGCAGTTTATTGCAGGGGGCTACCTACGAGCAGTACTTC. This gives the protein CASSLLQGATYEQYF. The gene calls are TRBV28 and TRBJ2-7; 8 nucleotides agree with TRBD1. Germline CDR1 reads MDHEN; CDR2 reads SYDVKM. Trimming removed 1 base from V and 2 bases from J; junction bases left unmatched: 4. This CDR3 is built from 15 residues. Full variable domain (remainder filled in from reference TRBV28 and TRBJ2-7): DVKVTQSSRYLVKRTGEKVFLECVQDMDHENMFWYRQDPGLGLRLIYFSYDVKMKEKGDIPEGYSVSREKKERFSLILESASTNQTSMYLCASSLLQGATYEQYFGPGTRLTVT.

J is TRBJ2-7 and V is TRBV4-1, with a tentative D call TRBD2 (6 bases). This CDR3 region has 15 residues. CDR1 and CDR2 from the germline V gene are MGHRA and YSYEKL. Trimming pared 8 bases from V and 3 bases from J, leaving 20 bases between. CDR3 nucleotides: TGCGCCAGCGGCCCCGGGACTTGCACCTACTACGAGCAGTACTTC. Its protein is CASGPGTCTYYEQYF.

This chain joins TRBV28 and TRBJ2-7, with 7 bases matching TRBD1. CDR1 is MDHEN and CDR2 is SYDVKM in the germline V gene. The CDR3 sequence is 12 residues long. Trimming cost V 5 bases and J 5 bases; bases outside gene matches: 3. CDR3 DNA: TGTGCCAGCAGTCCACAGGGGAACGAGCAGTACTTC. Protein sequence: CASSPQGNEQYF.

With respect to this clonotype: At one boundary the junction diverges from the germline segment, which might be a read error. The rearrangement uses TRBV11-2 and TRBJ2-7; D call uncertain. The CDR3 is 15 residues long. Germline V CDR1 and CDR2: SGHAT, FQNNGV. CDR3 loop: CANSLTVGVPYEQYF. For the CDR3, the DNA is TGTGCCAACAGCCTCACTGTCGGAGTACCCTACGAGCAGTACTTC.

This clonotype was seen only a few times. This rearrangement joins TRBV7-8 to TRBJ2-3, with 8 positions matching TRBD2. This CDR3 has 21 amino acids. After removal of 4 bases from V and 3 bases from J, the junction contained 24 bases not matched to a gene. Looked up from germline, CDR1 is SGHVS and CDR2 is FQNEAQ. The CDR3 loop is CASSSRYQTLPGLVGTDTQYF. The CDR3 DNA sequence: TGTGCCAGCAGCTCTCGATACCAAACACTACCGGGACTAGTCGGGACAGATACGCAGTATTTT.

About this clonotype: Possible read error: a much larger clone is one base away. The chain is built from TRBV5-6 and TRBJ2-1, with 8 nucleotides matching TRBD2. The CDR3 totals 15 residues. The junction had 11 bases not matched to a gene; V was cut back by 9 bases and J by 3 bases. Germline lookup yields CDR1 SGHDT and CDR2 YYEEEE. The CDR3 region has the DNA TGTGCCACCGCCCGACCAGCGGGAGTCTACAATGAGCAGTTCTTC. Its protein is CATARPAGVYNEQFF.

As regards this clonotype: The germline gene is not matched at one end of the junction; a read error may be the cause. The chain employs TRBV11-2 and TRBJ2-6, with a tentative D call TRBD2 (6 bases). Germline lookup yields CDR1 SGHAT and CDR2 FQNNGV. The CDR3 runs 19 residues. CDR3 in amino acids: CASSLPRGRIPSGANLLTF. CDR3 DNA: TGTGCCAGCAGCTTACCGCGGGGCAGGATACCATCTGGGGCCAACCTCCTGACTTTC.

This clonotype came up many times. The chain uses TRBV4-1 and TRBJ1-1; perhaps TRBD1 as D (5 bases). The CDR3 is 15 amino acids. Trimming pared 1 base from V and 7 bases from J, leaving 16 bases between. The germline V gene has CDR1 MGHRA and CDR2 YSYEKL. CDR3 region: CASSQGGGIFNEAFF. CDR3 DNA sequence: TGCGCCAGCAGCCAAGGGGGGGGAATCTTCAATGAAGCTTTCTTT.

The chain combines TRBV21-1 with TRBJ1-3. TRBV21-1 is assigned pseudogene status. The CDR3 extends over 17 amino acids. The CDR3 is CAYMTHHFESSGNTIYF. The CDR3 DNA reads TGTGCCTATATGACACATCATTTCGAGAGCTCTGGAAACACCATATATTTT.

The genes are TRBV30 and TRBJ1-2, with 7 bases that match TRBD1. Germline CDR1 is GTSNPN and CDR2 is SVGIG (reference sequence). This CDR3 is built from 13 residues. V trimming: 3 bases; J trimming: 8 bases; junction bases outside the gene matches: 9. Here the CDR3 DNA reads TGTGCCTGGAGCAGAAAGGGGGCTTGGGGCTACACCTTC. Amino acids: CAWSRKGAWGYTF.

This clonotype has a single count. The junction differs from germline at one of its ends, possibly a read error. V usage is TRBV11-3 and J usage is TRBJ2-3; perhaps TRBD1 as D (5 bases). The germline CDR1 and CDR2 sequences are SGHNT and YENEEA. This CDR3 region has 13 residues. The CDR3 nucleotides read TGTGCCAGCAGCTGGAGTAGCACAGGTACGCAGTTTTTT. Its translation is CASSWSSTGTQFF.

The chain recombines TRBV20-1 with TRBJ2-7, with TRBD2 identical over 7 bases. CDR3 length: 14 amino acids. The V gene's germline CDR1 is DFQATT and CDR2 SNEGSKA (reference sequence). V was pared by 5 bases and J by 5 bases, with 12 bases of the junction left unmatched. The CDR3 DNA follows: TGCAGTGCTGAGGAGCGGGACCCCCTAGACGAGCAGTACTTC. Protein product: CSAEERDPLDEQYF.

This clonotype has at least ten counts. The chain employs TRBV7-8 and TRBJ1-2; no firm D call. The CDR3 is 13 residues long. CDR1 is SGHVS and CDR2 is FQNEAQ in the germline V gene. V gave up 4 bases and J gave up 6 bases, with 12 bases separating them. The CDR3 nucleotides read TGTGCCAGCAGCTGGGCACCGAGTGATGGCTACACCTTC. Amino acid sequence: CASSWAPSDGYTF.

As for this clonotype: This clone may be a read error of a much larger clone one base away. The rearrangement links TRBV7-9 to TRBJ2-2; TRBD2 agrees at 12 bases. The V gene's germline CDR1 is SEHNR and CDR2 FQNEAQ (reference sequence). The CDR3 extends over 19 amino acids. CDR3 residues: CASSSTKGLAGKNSGELFF. The CDR3 bases are TGTGCCAGCAGCTCGACTAAAGGACTAGCGGGAAAGAACTCCGGGGAGCTGTTTTTT.

The rearrangement uses TRBV12-2 and TRBJ2-7; TRBD2 is taken as the D call from the table, unchecked against the DNA. TRBV12-2 is marked as a pseudogene. CDR3 length: 16 amino acids. CDR3 loop: CASRLVGLAGSYEQYF. The CDR3 region has the DNA TGTGCAAGTCGCTTAGTCGGACTAGCGGGCTCCTACGAGCAGTACTTC.

On this clonotype: A much larger clone is a single base away; this may be a read error. The chain combines TRBV12-3 or TRBV12-4 with TRBJ2-7; D gene uncertain. CDR3 length: 12 residues. DNA for the CDR3: TGTGCCAGCAGAATAAATTCCTACGAGCAGCACTTC. Translating it yields CASRINSYEQHF.

This clonotype was seen many times. The rearrangement links TRBV12-3 or TRBV12-4 to TRBJ1-5; TRBD1 matches at 8 bases. The CDR3 has 15 residues. Trimming at V came to 5 bases and at J to 5 bases, leaving 8 bases not matched to a gene. The CDR3 loop reads CASSPGTGRHQPQHF. The CDR3 region has the DNA TGTGCCAGCAGTCCAGGGACAGGAAGACATCAGCCCCAGCATTTT.

A note on this clonotype: A junction boundary mismatches the germline segment, possibly from a read error. The rearrangement uses TRBV11-2 and TRBJ2-7; 8 positions match TRBD2. This CDR3 has 15 amino acids. CDR1 is SGHAT, CDR2 FQNNGV, per germline. CDR3 loop: CASSSPIGGRYEQYF. DNA of the CDR3: TGTGCCAGCAGCTCTCCGATAGGCGGGAGGTACGAGCAGTATTTC.

Comment on this clonotype: Its ends do not fully match the called genes, so a read error is possible. This chain joins TRBV11-2 and TRBJ1-2; D may be TRBD1 (5 bases). CDR3 length: 14 residues. In germline, CDR1 is SGHAT, CDR2 FQNNGV. CDR3 DNA sequence: TGCGCCAGCAGCTTATATCGTGGGGCGGAGGACTACACCTTC. It codes for CASSLYRGAEDYTF. The entire variable domain, with the rest obtained from reference TRBV11-2 and TRBJ1-2, is as follows: EAGVAQSPRYKIIEKRQSVAFWCNPISGHATLYWYQQILGQGPKLLIQFQNNGVVDDSQLPKDRFSAERLKGVDSTLKIQPAKLEDSAVYLCASSLYRGAEDYTFGSGTRLTVV.

As to this clonotype: At one end, the junction sequence differs from germline, possibly due to a read error. This chain links TRBV4-1 with TRBJ2-5; no clear D. CDR3 length equals 14 residues. Germline loops: CDR1 MGHRA, CDR2 YSYEKL. CDR3 protein: CASSARRIGEIQYF. In DNA, the CDR3 is TGCGCCAGCAGCGCCCGCCGGATAGGTGAGATCCAGTACTTC.

Concerning this clonotype: A single base separates this from a much larger clone, so it may be a read error. It is likely a read error, because the conserved phenylalanine at the end of the CDR3 is missing. The CDR3 region is CASSLQQNSYNEQFL. CDR3 bases: TGTGCCAGCAGCTTACAACAAAACTCCTACAATGAGCAGTTCCTC. The chain employs TRBV5-5 and TRBJ2-1; no reliable D call. The ends were cut back, 2 bases at V and 0 bases at J, with 9 bases in the middle. Germline V lookup: CDR1 SGHKS, CDR2 YYEKEE (reference sequence). The CDR3 has 15 residues.

This clonotype came up a few times. This chain uses TRBV5-4 with TRBJ2-3, with TRBD1 identical over 9 bases. Unmatched junction bases numbered 9, after V lost 4 bases and J lost 3 bases. The CDR3 has 16 amino acids. CDR1 and CDR2 from the germline V gene are SGHNT and YYREEE (reference sequence). CDR3 coding DNA: TGTGCCAGCAGCGCCCGGGTGGACAGGGGTACAGATACGCAGTATTTT. It yields the protein CASSARVDRGTDTQYF.